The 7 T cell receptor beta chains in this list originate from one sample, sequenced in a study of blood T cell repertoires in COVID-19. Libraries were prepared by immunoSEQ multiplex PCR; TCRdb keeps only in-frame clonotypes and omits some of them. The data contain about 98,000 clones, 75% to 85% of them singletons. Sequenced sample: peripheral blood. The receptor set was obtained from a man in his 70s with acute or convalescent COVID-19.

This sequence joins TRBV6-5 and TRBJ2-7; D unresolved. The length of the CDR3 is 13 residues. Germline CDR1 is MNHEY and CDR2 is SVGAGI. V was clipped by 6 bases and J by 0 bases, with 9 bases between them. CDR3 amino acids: CASRRGFSYEQYF. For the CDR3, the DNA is TGTGCCAGCAGACGAGGTTTCTCCTACGAGCAGTACTTC.

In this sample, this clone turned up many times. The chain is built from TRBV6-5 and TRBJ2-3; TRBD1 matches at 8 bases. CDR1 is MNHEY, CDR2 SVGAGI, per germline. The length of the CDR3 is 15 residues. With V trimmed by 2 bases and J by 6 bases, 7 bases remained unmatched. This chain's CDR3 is CASSYQGARIDTQYF. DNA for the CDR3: TGTGCCAGCAGTTACCAGGGGGCGCGGATTGATACGCAGTATTTT.

CDR3 sequence reads: CASSLVTGEGYTF. Written as DNA, the CDR3 is TGCGCCAGCAGCTTGGTGACGGGAGAGGGCTACACCTTC. The genes are TRBV5-1 and TRBJ1-2; D not resolved. Trimming pared 0 bases from V and 8 bases from J, leaving 11 bases between. This CDR3 comprises 13 residues. CDR1 is SGHRS, CDR2 YFSETQ, per germline.

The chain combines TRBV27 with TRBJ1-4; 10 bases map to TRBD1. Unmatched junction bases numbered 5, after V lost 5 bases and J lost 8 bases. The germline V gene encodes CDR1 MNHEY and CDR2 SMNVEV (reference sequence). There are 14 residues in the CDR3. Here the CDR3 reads CASSLGQGGEKLFF. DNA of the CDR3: TGTGCCAGCAGTCTTGGACAGGGGGGGGAAAAACTGTTTTTT.

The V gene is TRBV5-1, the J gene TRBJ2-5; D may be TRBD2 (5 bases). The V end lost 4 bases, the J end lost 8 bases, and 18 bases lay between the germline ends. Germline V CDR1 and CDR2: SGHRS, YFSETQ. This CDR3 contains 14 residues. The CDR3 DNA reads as TGCGCCAGCAGCCAGATCGGACGGGGTGATACCCAGTACTTC. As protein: CASSQIGRGDTQYF.

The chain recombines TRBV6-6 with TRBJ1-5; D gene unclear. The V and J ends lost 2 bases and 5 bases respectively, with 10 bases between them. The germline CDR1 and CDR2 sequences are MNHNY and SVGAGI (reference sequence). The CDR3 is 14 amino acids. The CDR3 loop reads CASSYTDPYQPQHF. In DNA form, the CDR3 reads TGTGCCAGCAGTTACACAGACCCCTATCAGCCCCAGCATTTT.

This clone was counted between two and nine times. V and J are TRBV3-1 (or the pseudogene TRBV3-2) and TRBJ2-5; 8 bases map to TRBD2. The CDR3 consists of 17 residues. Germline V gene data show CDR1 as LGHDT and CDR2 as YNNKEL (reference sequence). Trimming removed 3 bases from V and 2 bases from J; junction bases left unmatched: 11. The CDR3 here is CASSQGAGEAPQETQYF. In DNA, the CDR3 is TGTGCCAGCAGCCAGGGAGCGGGAGAAGCGCCTCAAGAGACCCAGTACTTC.